The 14 T cell receptor beta chains below were found in one sample sequenced in a study of T cell changes during pregnancy in multiple sclerosis. Libraries were prepared by immunoSEQ multiplex PCR; TCRdb keeps only in-frame clonotypes and omits some of them. This table holds about 20,000 clones, more than 80% found once. The sequencing here drew on CD4+ T cells from peripheral blood mononuclear cells, taken in the third trimester of pregnancy. All receptors come from a female donor in good health, enrolled as a control in a pregnancy study.

The genes are TRBV4-3 and TRBJ2-4; 7 bases fit TRBD1. The CDR3 totals 16 residues. CDR1 is LGHNA and CDR2 is YSLEER in the germline V gene. V lost 0 bases and J lost 0; bases outside the gene matches: 2. CDR3 region: CASSQDEGAAKNIQYF. In nucleotides, the CDR3 is TGCGCCAGCAGCCAAGATGAGGGGGCAGCCAAAAACATTCAGTACTTC.

The rearrangement links TRBV7-3 to TRBJ2-7, with 16 bases identical to TRBD2. Germline CDR1 is SGHTA and CDR2 is FQGTGA. This CDR3 has 15 amino acids. V shed 3 bases and J 4 bases; nucleotides not matched to a gene: 0. The CDR3 reads CASSLGLAGGYEQYF. CDR3 nucleotides: TGTGCCAGCAGCTTGGGACTAGCGGGAGGGTACGAGCAGTACTTC.

The chain couples TRBV16 to TRBJ2-7; 7 bases align to TRBD2. The CDR3 length is 15 residues. Germline V gives CDR1 KGHSY, CDR2 FQNENV. V trimming: 1 base; J trimming: 0 bases; junction bases outside the gene matches: 3. The CDR3 DNA is TGTGCCAGCAGCCAATATCGCGGGAGCTCCTACGAGCAGTACTTC. This translates into CASSQYRGSSYEQYF.

The CDR3 reads CASSFDATTGVGYTF. The CDR3 DNA sequence: TGCGCCAGCAGCTTCGATGCCACTACAGGCGTAGGCTACACCTTC. This rearrangement joins TRBV5-1 to TRBJ1-2; D possibly corresponds to TRBD1 (5 bases). This CDR3 has 15 amino acids. Germline V gene data show CDR1 as SGHRS and CDR2 as YFSETQ. V lost 2 bases and J lost 8, with 19 bases in between.

The chain carries TRBV6-5 and TRBJ2-5; 10 bases are shared with TRBD1. V trimming: 6 bases; J trimming: 2 bases; junction bases outside the gene matches: 3. This CDR3 comprises 14 residues. Germline V gives CDR1 MNHEY, CDR2 SVGAGI. CDR3 in amino acids: CASRGTGAQETQYF. The CDR3 region has the DNA TGTGCCAGCAGGGGGACAGGGGCTCAAGAGACCCAGTACTTC.

CDR3 DNA: TGTGCCAGCAGCGTAGGACTGGGGTTGGGGCCCTACGAGCAGTACTTC. This encodes CASSVGLGLGPYEQYF. The V gene is TRBV9, the J gene TRBJ2-7; weak D call: TRBD1 (5 bases). This CDR3 has 16 residues. Trimming took 0 bases from V and 2 from J, leaving 15 bases between them. Looked up from germline, CDR1 is SGDLS and CDR2 is YYNGEE.

This chain's CDR3 is CSVRPQGSDEQFF. Here the CDR3 DNA reads TGCAGCGTCCGTCCACAGGGCTCGGATGAGCAGTTCTTC. This chain connects TRBV29-1 to TRBJ2-1; possibly TRBD1 for D (6 bases). Germline assignment: CDR1 SQVTM and CDR2 ANQGSEA. V lost 6 bases, J lost 8 bases, and 17 bases lay in between. This CDR3 is built from 13 residues.

The gene calls are TRBV5-4 and TRBJ1-1; the D gene is possibly TRBD1 (5 bases). CDR3 length: 15 amino acids. Germline V lookup: CDR1 SGHNT, CDR2 YYREEE (reference sequence). Trimming took off 4 bases at V and 1 base at J, with 14 bases between the two ends. The DNA for the CDR3 is TGTGCCAGCAGCCCCGAGGTGGGGCGGAACACTGAAGCTTTCTTT. Residues: CASSPEVGRNTEAFF.

The chain joins TRBV19 to TRBJ2-3, with a tentative D call TRBD2 (5 bases). The ends were cut back, 4 bases at V and 2 bases at J, with 13 bases in the middle. In germline, CDR1 is LNHDA, CDR2 SQIVND (reference sequence). The CDR3 is 15 amino acids. CDR3 DNA: TGTGCCAGTAGTAGGAGTCGGGGTTCCACAGATACGCAGTATTTT. Encoded protein: CASSRSRGSTDTQYF.

The rearrangement links TRBV30 to TRBJ1-5; perhaps TRBD1 as D (6 bases). The V gene's germline CDR1 is GTSNPN and CDR2 SVGIG (reference sequence). Trimming pared 0 bases from V and 1 base from J, leaving 13 bases between. The CDR3 consists of 16 residues. The CDR3 loop reads CAWSVGGGRSNQPQHF. As DNA, the CDR3 is TGTGCCTGGAGTGTGGGGGGGGGCAGGAGCAATCAGCCCCAGCATTTT.

This sequence joins TRBV5-6 and TRBJ2-4; D gene uncertain. Germline CDR1 reads SGHDT; CDR2 reads YYEEEE. Trimming cost V 2 bases and J 8 bases, with 14 bases left between them. The CDR3 loop spans 14 amino acids. DNA of the CDR3: TGTGCCAGCAGCTTAGGCCAGGCCGTGCACATTCAGTACTTC. This encodes CASSLGQAVHIQYF.

V gene TRBV18 combines with J gene TRBJ2-7; D might be TRBD2 (5 bases). Germline-derived CDR1 and CDR2 are KGHSH and LQKENI. V lost 3 bases and J lost 6, with 21 bases in between. The CDR3 has 16 residues. The CDR3 sequence is CASSPKDYLRSGEQYF. CDR3 sequence (DNA): TGTGCCAGCTCACCGAAAGACTACCTCCGGTCGGGCGAGCAGTACTTC. Supplemented by reference TRBV18 and TRBJ2-7, the full variable domain reads NAGVMQNPRHLVRRRGQEARLRCSPMKGHSHVYWYRQLPEEGLKFMVYLQKENIIDESGMPKERFSAEFPKEGPSILRIQQVVRGDSAAYFCASSPKDYLRSGEQYFGPGTRLTVT.

V and J are TRBV7-9 and TRBJ2-1; D is perhaps TRBD2 (7 bases). Trimming removed 1 base from V and 6 bases from J, with 13 bases in between. Germline V gives CDR1 SEHNR, CDR2 FQNEAQ (reference sequence). The CDR3 has 15 residues. The CDR3 sequence: CASSLEGGGPNEQFF. CDR3 in DNA: TGTGCCAGCAGCTTAGAAGGGGGGGGGCCCAATGAGCAGTTCTTC.

The genes are TRBV7-9 and TRBJ1-2; TRBD1 agrees at 7 bases. Per the germline V gene, CDR1 is SEHNR and CDR2 is FQNEAQ (reference sequence). The CDR3 spans 15 residues. V trimming: 5 bases; J trimming: 8 bases; junction bases outside the gene matches: 14. CDR3 residues: CASSPEGQGGEGYTF. CDR3 nucleotides: TGTGCCAGCAGCCCTGAGGGGCAGGGGGGAGAAGGCTACACCTTC.